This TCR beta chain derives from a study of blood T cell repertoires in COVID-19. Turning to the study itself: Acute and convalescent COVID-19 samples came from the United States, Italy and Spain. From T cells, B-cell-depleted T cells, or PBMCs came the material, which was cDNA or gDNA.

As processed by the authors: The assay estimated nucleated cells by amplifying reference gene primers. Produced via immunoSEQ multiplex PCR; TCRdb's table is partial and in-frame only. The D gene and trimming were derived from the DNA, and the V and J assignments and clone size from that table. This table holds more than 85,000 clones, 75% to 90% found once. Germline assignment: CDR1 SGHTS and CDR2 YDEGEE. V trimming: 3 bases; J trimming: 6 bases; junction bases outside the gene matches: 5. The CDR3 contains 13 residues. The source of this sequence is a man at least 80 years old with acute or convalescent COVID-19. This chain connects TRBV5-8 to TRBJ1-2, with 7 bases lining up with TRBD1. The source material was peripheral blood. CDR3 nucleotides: TGTGCCAGCAGCTCCCGACAGGGACATGGCTACACCTTC. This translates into CASSSRQGHGYTF.